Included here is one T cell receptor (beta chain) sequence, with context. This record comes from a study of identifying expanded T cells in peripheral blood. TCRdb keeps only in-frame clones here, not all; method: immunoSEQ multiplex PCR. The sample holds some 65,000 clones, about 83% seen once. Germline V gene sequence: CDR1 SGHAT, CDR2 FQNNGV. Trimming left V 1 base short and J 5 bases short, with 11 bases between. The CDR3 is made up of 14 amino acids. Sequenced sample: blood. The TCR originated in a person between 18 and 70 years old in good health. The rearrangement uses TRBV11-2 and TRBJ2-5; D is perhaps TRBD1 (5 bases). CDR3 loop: CASSLGPGPETQYF. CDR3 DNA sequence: TGTGCCAGCAGCTTAGGTCCAGGGCCGGAGACCCAGTACTTC.